This entry concerns a single T cell receptor beta chain. Its antigen is not yet known. It has no much larger one-base neighbor in the sample; base qualities were not kept. The CDR3 covers 13 residues, taking in both the cysteine and the phenylalanine. The sequence is cut down to CDR3 DNA, 39 bases in frame from base 1. From a lookup of the germline V gene, CDR1 and CDR2 are ENHRY and SYGVKD. Deletion took 5 bases off V and 2 bases off J, with a span of 9 bases between the germline ends. The data are from a study of T cell changes during pregnancy in multiple sclerosis (dated by TCRdb to between 2017 and 2020). Background on the whole study: The study looked at changes in the T cell repertoire across pregnancy in women with multiple sclerosis.

Library construction relied on the immunoSEQ multiplex PCR assay. Not all clones reach the TCRdb copy of this immuneACCESS table, which keeps in-frame sequences only. Checked studies attribute under half of the gap to unresolved V genes and leave the rest unexplained. The sample table holds 33,000 or so clones, of which nearly 95% were seen once. The ten largest clones represent more than 0.4% of the sample. The source was CD4+ T cells from peripheral blood mononuclear cells, collected in the third trimester of pregnancy. The sequence was obtained from a female donor in good health, enrolled as a control in a pregnancy study. The chain is made from TRBV10-3 and TRBJ1-2; the D gene lacks a confident call. At the DNA level, the sequence is TGTGCCATCAGTTCCGGTCCCAACTATGGCTACACCTTC. The encoded protein is CAISSGPNYGYTF.